This is a list of T cell receptor beta chains from one sample in a study of T-cell reconstitution after alpha-beta-depleted transplantation in children. MiXCR, applied by TCRdb to the PCR reads, yields one record per CDR3 protein. The repertoire holds around 440,000 distinct CDR3 sequences, with roughly 16% as singletons. Specimen: PBMCs, mostly from graft donor cells, collected 360 days after TCRalphabeta/CD19-depleted stem cell transplant. The receptors derive from a boy in the first two years of life who had a stem cell transplant for Wiskott-Aldrich syndrome, so the T cells may come from the graft donor. CDR3s include the opening cysteine and the closing phenylalanine or tryptophan.

V gene	J gene	CDR3 protein
TRBV11-2	TRBJ2-7	CASSLLPATSGSSYEQYF
TRBV5-1	TRBJ2-1	CASRSPEPISYNEQFF
TRBV5-1	TRBJ2-1	CASSLGGGTPSNEQFF
TRBV4-2	TRBJ2-1	CASSQPLGPNEQFF
TRBV5-6	TRBJ2-7	CASSLVGQSFYEQYF
TRBV25-1	TRBJ2-3	CASSKLAGGLSDTQYF
TRBV20-1	TRBJ1-1	CSAKAGLLNTEAFF
TRBV5-1	TRBJ1-6	CASSLASRSPLHF
TRBV2	TRBJ2-5	CASSLMRAQETQYF
TRBV6-2/TRBV6-3	TRBJ1-5	CASSQGQPQHF
TRBV28	TRBJ2-5	CASSLRDRGLGQETQYF
TRBV7-2	TRBJ1-1	CASSLAGFRMNTEAFF
TRBV5-1	TRBJ2-7	CASSSDVAYEQYF
TRBV28	TRBJ1-6	CASSLFAPSPLHF
TRBV11-2	TRBJ2-4	CASSPRILAGGGVAKNIQYF
TRBV9	TRBJ2-7	CASSARDSQLYEQYF
TRBV5-5	TRBJ2-3	CASSLSSGRADTQYF
TRBV6-5	TRBJ1-2	CASSYSTQGKNGYTF
TRBV10-3	TRBJ2-5	CAASGTSGDWGKETQYF
TRBV12-3/TRBV12-4	TRBJ2-7	CASSPSTGEGTYEQYF
TRBV29-1	TRBJ2-5	CSVGRGPSQETQYF
TRBV24-1	TRBJ2-2	CAASGRNTGELFF
TRBV15	TRBJ2-3	CATSRGLGTSTDTQYF
TRBV7-9	TRBJ2-7	CASSFGTSGPYEQYF
TRBV6-5	TRBJ1-2	CASSYGTRGGYGYTF
TRBV7-9	TRBJ2-4	CASSPDRPGSLAKNIQYF
TRBV29-1	TRBJ1-1	CSAPRGQVGSTEAFF
TRBV9	TRBJ2-1	CASSPRPGGIYNEQFF
TRBV10-3	TRBJ2-1	CATLTEQGWYYNEQFF
TRBV5-6	TRBJ2-3	CASSLAVDRGTQYF
TRBV4-1	TRBJ2-1	CASSQGPVGEQFF
TRBV5-1	TRBJ2-2	CASSLTGGSVRELFF
TRBV25-1	TRBJ1-6	CASSGGGQLSPLHF
TRBV12-3/TRBV12-4	TRBJ2-3	CASSPGLAGVTSTDTQYF
TRBV6-5	TRBJ2-1	CTSSYKVPTRDEQFF
TRBV7-2	TRBJ2-6	CASSRQGSGANVLTF
TRBV24-1	TRBJ2-7	CATSPGTSGSYEQYF
TRBV12-3/TRBV12-4	TRBJ2-1	CASSLLRGQPYNEQFF
TRBV30	TRBJ2-2	CAWSVQSGELFF
TRBV7-2	TRBJ2-7	CASSLVLAVVYEQYF
TRBV7-9	TRBJ2-7	CASSLVDSSGAQYF
TRBV25-1	TRBJ2-3	CASSPLGQGFGTDTQYF
TRBV7-9	TRBJ1-2	CASSLVWGKSDYGYTF
TRBV13	TRBJ1-1	CASSLLGVLGAFF
TRBV27	TRBJ2-7	CASSWKDGSRYEQYF
TRBV3-1	TRBJ2-3	CASGVRQGPTDTQYF
TRBV6-6	TRBJ2-7	CASRDVTEQYF
TRBV12-3/TRBV12-4	TRBJ2-5	CASSSPPAGEETQYF
TRBV12-3/TRBV12-4	TRBJ1-2	CASSRQFLNYGYTF
TRBV3-1	TRBJ2-5	CASSHSGQIQETQYF
TRBV7-9	TRBJ2-2	CASSWMGPGELFF
TRBV5-5	TRBJ2-7	CASSLAAGVYEQYF